The 19 T cell receptor beta chains below were found in one sample sequenced in a study of CD8 T cells in Susac syndrome. When the RNA was reverse transcribed, random hexamers were used with an input of about 0.5 to 1 ug. TCRdb ran MiXCR on the immunoSEQ multiplex PCR reads and lists one entry per CDR3 protein. The repertoire holds approximately 110,000 distinct CDR3 sequences, about 94% seen once, with roughly 0.091% in the top ten. The specimen was CD4+ T cells from PBMCs. The receptors derive from a human donor in good health.

The J gene is TRBJ2-7, the V gene TRBV20-1, with unresolved D. The V gene's germline CDR1 is DFQATT and CDR2 SNEGSKA (reference sequence). Trimming left V 5 bases short and J 4 bases short, with 9 bases between. This CDR3 region has 11 residues. The CDR3 is CSAPDGYEQYF. Written as DNA, the CDR3 is TGCAGTGCTCCGGACGGTTACGAGCAGTACTTC.

V gene TRBV5-6 combines with J gene TRBJ2-7; TRBD1 or TRBD2 may be the D gene (5 bases each). The CDR3 runs to 16 residues. CDR1 SGHDT and CDR2 YYEEEE come from the germline V gene. Trimming left V 1 base short and J 6 bases short, with 20 bases between. The CDR3 protein is CASSLPNWGSGREQYF. In nucleotides, the CDR3 is TGTGCCAGCAGCTTGCCCAACTGGGGGTCGGGCCGCGAGCAGTACTTC.

The chain joins TRBV5-1 to TRBJ1-3; no clear D gene. The CDR3 loop spans 11 amino acids. V lost 4 bases and J 7 bases, leaving 6 bases between the germline ends. Germline V CDR1 and CDR2: SGHRS, YFSETQ. The CDR3 DNA is TGCGCCAGCAGCGGAGAGAACACCATATATTTT. Encoded protein: CASSGENTIYF.

This chain connects TRBV5-1 to TRBJ2-3, with 7 bases that match TRBD1. Germline CDR1 is SGHRS and CDR2 is YFSETQ. The CDR3 extends over 15 amino acids. With V trimmed by 3 bases and J by 0 bases, 4 bases remained unmatched. DNA for the CDR3: TGCGCCAGCAGCTCGACAGGGATTAGCACAGATACGCAGTATTTT. Residues: CASSSTGISTDTQYF.

The rearrangement joins TRBV29-1 to TRBJ2-1; TRBD2 might be the D (5 bases). Trimming left V 6 bases short and J 4 bases short, with 10 bases between. Looked up from germline, CDR1 is SQVTM and CDR2 is ANQGSEA. This CDR3 is built from 12 residues. The CDR3 DNA is TGCAGCGTCGGGATCCGGTACAATGAGCAGTTCTTC. It encodes CSVGIRYNEQFF.

This chain joins TRBV2 and TRBJ2-3; 7 positions match TRBD2. The CDR3 has 15 residues. CDR1 is SNHLY and CDR2 is FYNNEI in the germline V gene. Trimming removed 11 bases from V and 0 bases from J; junction bases left unmatched: 11. CDR3 protein: CAGRAGRPSTDTQYF. DNA of the CDR3: TGTGCCGGAAGAGCGGGAAGGCCTAGCACAGATACGCAGTATTTT.

This chain uses TRBV29-1 with TRBJ2-4, with D possibly being TRBD2 (6 bases). The germline V gene has CDR1 SQVTM and CDR2 ANQGSEA. CDR3 length: 11 residues. V lost 6 bases and J lost 8, with 11 bases in between. The CDR3 region is CSVHGGDIQYF. The CDR3 DNA reads TGCAGCGTGCACGGAGGGGACATTCAGTACTTC.

V usage is TRBV7-6 and J usage is TRBJ1-1, with D perhaps TRBD1 (5 bases). V lost 1 base and J lost 12, with 15 bases in between. This CDR3 comprises 13 residues. Germline V CDR1 and CDR2: SGHVS, FNYEAQ. Written as DNA, the CDR3 is TGTGCCAGCAGCTTAGGAGCAAGGGGTAGTACTTTCTTT. This sequence encodes CASSLGARGSTFF.

V usage is TRBV7-8 and J usage is TRBJ2-1; no reliable D call. With 4 bases removed from V and 3 bases from J, the gap between germline ends came to 16 bases. This CDR3 contains 16 residues. CDR1 and CDR2 (germline): SGHVS, FQNEAQ. The CDR3 DNA follows: TGTGCCAGCAGCTCTCACGGCAGGCCGGTCTACAATGAGCAGTTCTTC. Protein sequence: CASSSHGRPVYNEQFF.

The CDR3 bases are TGTGCCAGCAGTTCCTCGGGAGGGACAGGAGGAGAGACCCAGTACTTC. Translation gives CASSSSGGTGGETQYF. The gene calls are TRBV6-5 and TRBJ2-5, with D perhaps TRBD1 or TRBD2 (8 bases each). V lost 4 bases and J lost 4, with 19 bases in between. The CDR3 spans 16 residues. From germline, CDR1 is MNHEY and CDR2 SVGAGI.

J is TRBJ1-6 and V is TRBV6-2 or TRBV6-3, with D maybe TRBD1 (6 bases). V was cut by 6 bases and J by 10 bases, with 19 bases left in between. This CDR3 region has 15 residues. Germline assignment: CDR1 MNHEY and CDR2 SVGEGT. CDR3 coding DNA: TGTGCCAGCAGCCGCGTCTCGCAGGGGTGGTCACCCCTCCACTTT. Residues: CASSRVSQGWSPLHF.

V usage is TRBV5-1 and J usage is TRBJ2-5; D is unclear. The CDR3 length is 14 residues. Germline V lookup: CDR1 SGHRS, CDR2 YFSETQ. The ends were cut back, 0 bases at V and 4 bases at J, with 10 bases in the middle. CDR3 bases: TGCGCCAGCAGCTTGGGACCGCTGGCAGAGACCCAGTACTTC. It specifies CASSLGPLAETQYF. The complete variable domain, with remaining parts taken from reference TRBV5-1 and TRBJ2-5, reads KAGVTQTPRYLIKTRGQQVTLSCSPISGHRSVSWYQQTPGQGLQFLFEYFSETQRNKGNFPGRFSGRQFSNSRSEMNVSTLELGDSALYLCASSLGPLAETQYFGPGTRLLVL.

The CDR3 sequence: CASSRKAETQYF. In DNA form, the CDR3 reads TGCGCCAGCAGCCGGAAGGCGGAGACCCAGTACTTC. The rearrangement links TRBV4-3 to TRBJ2-5, with unresolved D. The CDR3 loop spans 12 amino acids. With 4 bases removed from V and 5 bases from J, the gap between germline ends came to 8 bases. Per germline, CDR1 LGHNA and CDR2 YSLEER.

The CDR3 region has the DNA TGCAGCGTCGGGACTAGCGGGTACACAGATACGCAGTATTTT. Residues: CSVGTSGYTDTQYF. The V call is TRBV29-1, the J call TRBJ2-3; the match to TRBD2 covers 12 bases. V trimming: 6 bases; J trimming: 2 bases; junction bases outside the gene matches: 3. CDR1 SQVTM and CDR2 ANQGSEA come from the germline V gene. The CDR3 extends over 14 amino acids.

The chain employs TRBV3-1 and TRBJ1-2; D unclear. The CDR3 has 13 residues. V was shortened by 3 bases and J by 2 bases, with 7 bases between the two germline ends. Germline loops: CDR1 LGHDT, CDR2 YNNKEL (reference sequence). In DNA, the CDR3 is TGTGCCAGCAGCCAGGAAGGAAACTATGGCTACACCTTC. Protein product: CASSQEGNYGYTF.

The chain employs TRBV7-2 and TRBJ2-5; 12 nucleotides agree with TRBD2. V was pared by 5 bases and J by 3 bases, with 10 bases of the junction left unmatched. This CDR3 is 17 amino acids long. CDR1 is SGHTA and CDR2 is FQGNSA in the germline V gene. CDR3 amino acids: CASSPGVLAGGEETQYF. The DNA of the CDR3 is TGTGCCAGCAGCCCAGGGGTCCTAGCGGGAGGGGAAGAGACCCAGTACTTC.

The rearrangement joins TRBV6-1 to TRBJ1-3, with no clear D. There are 16 residues in the CDR3. V dropped 5 bases and J dropped 2 bases, with 16 bases sitting between them. Per germline, CDR1 MNHNS and CDR2 SASEGT. This CDR3 reads CASSPRTSGTGNTIYF. DNA of the CDR3: TGTGCCAGCAGTCCCCGGACCTCGGGGACTGGAAACACCATATATTTT.

The chain joins TRBV30 to TRBJ1-4; D gene unclear. This CDR3 contains 15 residues. Germline CDR1 and CDR2: GTSNPN and SVGIG (reference sequence). Trimming cost V 4 bases and J 0 bases, with 12 bases left between them. The CDR3 here is CAWTPGVATNEKLFF. The CDR3 coding sequence is TGTGCCTGGACCCCCGGCGTAGCAACTAATGAAAAACTGTTTTTT.

The V call is TRBV2, the J call TRBJ1-1; D is undetermined. Germline V gene data show CDR1 as SNHLY and CDR2 as FYNNEI. V was clipped by 6 bases and J by 1 base, with 12 bases between them. CDR3 size: 14 residues. CDR3 loop: CASSAMGQNTEAFF. The CDR3 DNA is TGTGCCAGCAGCGCCATGGGCCAGAACACTGAAGCTTTCTTT. Full variable domain (outside the CDR3, taken from reference TRBV2 and TRBJ1-1): EPEVTQTPSHQVTQMGQEVILRCVPISNHLYFYWYRQILGQKVEFLVSFYNNEISEKSEIFDDQFSVERPDGSNFTLKIRSTKLEDSAMYFCASSAMGQNTEAFFGQGTRLTVV.